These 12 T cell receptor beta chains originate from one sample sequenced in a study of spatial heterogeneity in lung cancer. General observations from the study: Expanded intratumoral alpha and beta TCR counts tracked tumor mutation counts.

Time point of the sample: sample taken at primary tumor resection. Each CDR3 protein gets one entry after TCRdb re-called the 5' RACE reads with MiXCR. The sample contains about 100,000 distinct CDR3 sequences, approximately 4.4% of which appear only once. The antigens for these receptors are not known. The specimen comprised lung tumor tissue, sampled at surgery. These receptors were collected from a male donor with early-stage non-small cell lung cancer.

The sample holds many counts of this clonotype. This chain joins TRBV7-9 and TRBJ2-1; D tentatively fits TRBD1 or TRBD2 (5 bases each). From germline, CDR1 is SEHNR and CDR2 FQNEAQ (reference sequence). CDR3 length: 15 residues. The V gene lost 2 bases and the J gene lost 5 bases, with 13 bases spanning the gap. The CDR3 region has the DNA TGTGCCAGCAGCTTAATACTAGAGGGGAACAATGAGCAGTTCTTC. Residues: CASSLILEGNNEQFF.

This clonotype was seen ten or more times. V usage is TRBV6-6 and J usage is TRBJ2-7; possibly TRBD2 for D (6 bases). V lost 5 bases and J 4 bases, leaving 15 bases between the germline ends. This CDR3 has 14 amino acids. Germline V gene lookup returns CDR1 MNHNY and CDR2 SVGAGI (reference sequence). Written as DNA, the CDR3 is TGTGCCAGCAGTCACCTGGGAGGCATTTACGAGCAGTACTTC. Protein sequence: CASSHLGGIYEQYF.

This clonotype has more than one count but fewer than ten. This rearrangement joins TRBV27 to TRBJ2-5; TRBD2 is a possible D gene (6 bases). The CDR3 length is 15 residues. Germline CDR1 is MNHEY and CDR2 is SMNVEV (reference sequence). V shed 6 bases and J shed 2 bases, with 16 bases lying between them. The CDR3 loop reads CASSPLVAAQETQYF. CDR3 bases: TGTGCCAGCAGCCCCCTTGTAGCGGCACAAGAGACCCAGTACTTC.

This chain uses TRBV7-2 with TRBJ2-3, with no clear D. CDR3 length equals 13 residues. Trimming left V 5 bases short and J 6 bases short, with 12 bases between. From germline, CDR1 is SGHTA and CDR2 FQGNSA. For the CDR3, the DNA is TGTGCCAGCAGCGTCGGACCCCGCGATACGCAGTATTTT. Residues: CASSVGPRDTQYF.

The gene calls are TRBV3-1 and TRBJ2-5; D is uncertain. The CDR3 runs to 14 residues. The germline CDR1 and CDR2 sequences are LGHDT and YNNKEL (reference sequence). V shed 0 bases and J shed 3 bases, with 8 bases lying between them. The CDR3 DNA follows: TGTGCCAGCAGCCAAGATTCGGGTAAAGAGACCCAGTACTTC. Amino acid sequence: CASSQDSGKETQYF.

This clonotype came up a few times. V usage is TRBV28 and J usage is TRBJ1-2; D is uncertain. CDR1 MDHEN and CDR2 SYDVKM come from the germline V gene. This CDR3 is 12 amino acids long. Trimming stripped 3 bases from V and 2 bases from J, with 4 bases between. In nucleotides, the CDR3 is TGTGCCAGCAGTTTGACGAACTATGGCTACACCTTC. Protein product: CASSLTNYGYTF.

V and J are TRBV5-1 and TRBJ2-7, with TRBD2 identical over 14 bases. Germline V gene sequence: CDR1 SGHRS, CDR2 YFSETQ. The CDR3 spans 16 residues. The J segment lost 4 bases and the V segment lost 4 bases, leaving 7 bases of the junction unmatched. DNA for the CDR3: TGCGCCAGCAGCCCGGAGGGACTAGCGGGAGTGTACGAGCAGTACTTC. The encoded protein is CASSPEGLAGVYEQYF.

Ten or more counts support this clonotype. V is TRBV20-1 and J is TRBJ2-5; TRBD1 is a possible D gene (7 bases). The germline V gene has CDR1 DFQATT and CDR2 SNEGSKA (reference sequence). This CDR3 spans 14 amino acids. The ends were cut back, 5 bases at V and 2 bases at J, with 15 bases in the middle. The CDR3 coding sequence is TGCAGTGCTTGGGACAGTCGGGGGCAAGAGACCCAGTACTTC. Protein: CSAWDSRGQETQYF.

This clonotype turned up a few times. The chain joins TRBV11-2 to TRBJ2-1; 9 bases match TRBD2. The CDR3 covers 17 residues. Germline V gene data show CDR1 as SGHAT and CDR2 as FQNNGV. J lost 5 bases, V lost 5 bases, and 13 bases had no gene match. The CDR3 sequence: CASSPRGGTSLNNEQFF. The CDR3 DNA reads TGTGCCAGCAGCCCCCGGGGGGGGACTAGCCTAAACAATGAGCAGTTCTTC.

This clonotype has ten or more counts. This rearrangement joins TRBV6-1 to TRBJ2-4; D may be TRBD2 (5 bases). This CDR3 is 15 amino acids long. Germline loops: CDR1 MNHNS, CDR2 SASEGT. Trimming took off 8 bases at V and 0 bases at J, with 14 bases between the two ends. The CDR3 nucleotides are TGTGCCAGCCGCGTTTTAGCGCTAGCCAAAAACATTCAGTACTTC. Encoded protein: CASRVLALAKNIQYF.

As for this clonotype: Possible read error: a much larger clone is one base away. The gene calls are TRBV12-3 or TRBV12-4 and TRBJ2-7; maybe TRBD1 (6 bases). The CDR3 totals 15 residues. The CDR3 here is CTSSYFRPGEYEQYF. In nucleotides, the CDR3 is TGTACCAGCAGCTATTTTCGTCCAGGGGAATACGAGCAGTACTTC.

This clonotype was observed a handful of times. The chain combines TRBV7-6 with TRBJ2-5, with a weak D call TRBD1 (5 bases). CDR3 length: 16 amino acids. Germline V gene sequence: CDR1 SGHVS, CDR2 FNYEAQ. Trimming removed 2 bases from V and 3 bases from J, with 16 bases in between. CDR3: CASSLSPGWVEETQYF. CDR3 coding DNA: TGTGCCAGCAGCTTATCCCCAGGGTGGGTGGAAGAGACCCAGTACTTC. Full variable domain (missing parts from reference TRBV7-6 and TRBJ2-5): GAGVSQSPRYKVTKRGQDVALRCDPISGHVSLYWYRQALGQGPEFLTYFNYEAQQDKSGLPNDRFSAERPEGSISTLTIQRTEQRDSAMYRCASSLSPGWVEETQYFGPGTRLLVL.